The 9 T cell receptor beta chains presented below share a single source sample, sequenced in a study of cytomegalovirus exposure and HLA in healthy donors. The PCR employed 60 Vbeta primers together with 13 Jbeta primers. Generated by immunoSEQ multiplex PCR, the TCRdb table keeps only in-frame clones and is missing some. The data contain some 140,000 clones, 72% of them singletons. Sequences were obtained from PBMCs. Every receptor here comes from a man aged 50-60 years in good health and CMV-seropositive.

The CDR3 sequence: CASSSGMGQGAREQYF. DNA for the CDR3: TGTGCCAGCAGTTCTGGGATGGGACAGGGGGCTAGGGAGCAGTACTTC. The chain has TRBV28 and TRBJ2-7, with TRBD1 identical over 12 bases. CDR1 and CDR2 from the germline V gene are MDHEN and SYDVKM. Trimming cost V 4 bases and J 7 bases; bases outside gene matches: 11. The CDR3 extends over 16 amino acids.

This chain uses TRBV25-1 with TRBJ2-7; 8 bases map to TRBD2. This CDR3 contains 17 residues. Trimming removed 1 base from V and 1 base from J; junction bases left unmatched: 9. Germline assignment: CDR1 MGHDK and CDR2 SYGVNS. CDR3 protein: CASSESAIAGTSYEQYF. CDR3 nucleotides: TGTGCCAGCAGTGAATCCGCCATAGCGGGAACTTCCTACGAGCAGTACTTC.

Written as DNA, the CDR3 is TGTGCCAGCAGCGTAGGTCTGGGGCATCAGCCCCAGCATTTT. This codes for CASSVGLGHQPQHF. The chain has TRBV9 and TRBJ1-5, with D possibly TRBD1 on 5 matching bases. V lost 0 bases and J lost 5, with 9 bases in between. Germline loops: CDR1 SGDLS, CDR2 YYNGEE. The CDR3 is 14 amino acids.

The chain combines TRBV13 with TRBJ1-3; TRBD1 matches 7 bases. The CDR3 contains 17 residues. Germline values: CDR1 PRHDT, CDR2 FYEKMQ (reference sequence). The V segment lost 1 base and the J segment 2 bases; nucleotides outside the gene matches: 8. The CDR3 DNA sequence: TGTGCCAGCAGCTTAGCAGGGGGGCACCTGGCTGGAAACACCATATATTTT. It translates to CASSLAGGHLAGNTIYF.

This sequence joins TRBV5-1 and TRBJ2-5, with D uncertain. This CDR3 comprises 11 residues. The V gene lost 2 bases and the J gene lost 5 bases, with 4 bases spanning the gap. CDR1 and CDR2 from the germline V gene are SGHRS and YFSETQ. This chain's CDR3 is CASSLSETQYF. For the CDR3, the DNA is TGCGCCAGCAGCTTATCGGAGACCCAGTACTTC.

The rearrangement joins TRBV5-1 to TRBJ2-3, with D possibly being TRBD1 (6 bases). V was trimmed by 5 bases and J by 0 bases, leaving 19 bases between them. The CDR3 spans 17 residues. The germline CDR1 and CDR2 sequences are SGHRS and YFSETQ. DNA of the CDR3: TGCGCCAGCAGTTTACCATCTACTGACAGGAGCACAGATACGCAGTATTTT. Amino acids: CASSLPSTDRSTDTQYF. Complete variable domain (other parts from reference TRBV5-1 and TRBJ2-3): KAGVTQTPRYLIKTRGQQVTLSCSPISGHRSVSWYQQTPGQGLQFLFEYFSETQRNKGNFPGRFSGRQFSNSRSEMNVSTLELGDSALYLCASSLPSTDRSTDTQYFGPGTRLTVL.

V and J are TRBV7-6 and TRBJ1-5; 7 bases are a match to TRBD1. The CDR3 consists of 14 residues. V lost 3 bases, J lost 2 bases, and 1 base stayed unmatched. Germline CDR1 reads SGHVS; CDR2 reads FNYEAQ. CDR3 bases: TGTGCCAGCAGCTTTACAGGGGGCAATCAGCCCCAGCATTTT. This encodes CASSFTGGNQPQHF.

Note on this clone: The junction and the germline gene differ at one end; a read error may be behind it. V and J are TRBV9 and TRBJ2-2; TRBD2 matches 8 bases. This CDR3 comprises 15 residues. CDR1 is SGDLS, CDR2 YYNGEE, per germline. This CDR3 reads CAGSVTSGNTGELFF. Here the CDR3 DNA reads TGTGCCGGCAGCGTAACTAGCGGGAACACCGGGGAGCTGTTTTTT.

The chain carries TRBV27 and TRBJ1-1; tentatively, D is TRBD1 (6 bases). This CDR3 is built from 18 residues. V was cut by 3 bases and J by 3 bases, with 23 bases left in between. Germline-derived CDR1 and CDR2 are MNHEY and SMNVEV (reference sequence). The CDR3: CASSLGRGIVKGDTEAFF. The DNA for the CDR3 is TGTGCCAGCAGTTTGGGGAGGGGGATAGTAAAAGGGGACACTGAAGCTTTCTTT.